What follows are 22 T cell receptor beta chains derived from one specimen sequenced in a study of blood T cell repertoires in COVID-19. Profiling relied on immunoSEQ multiplex PCR, and the TCRdb table lists in-frame clones only, not all of them. The table has tens of thousands of clones, 86% seen once. Sequencing was performed on peripheral blood. These receptors were taken from a man in his fifties or sixties with acute or convalescent COVID-19.

This chain joins TRBV19 and TRBJ1-2; D ambiguous. This CDR3 is 15 amino acids long. The V gene lost 3 bases and the J gene lost 4 bases, with 15 bases spanning the gap. Germline V gene sequence: CDR1 LNHDA, CDR2 SQIVND (reference sequence). The CDR3 loop reads CASSMNLAGVYGYTF. In DNA form, the CDR3 reads TGTGCCAGTAGTATGAACCTCGCGGGAGTCTATGGCTACACCTTC.

This clone has only one observation. The J gene is TRBJ2-7, the V gene TRBV6-5, with a tentative D call TRBD1 (5 bases). V lost 5 bases and J lost 2, with 10 bases in between. CDR3 length equals 13 residues. Germline V CDR1 and CDR2: MNHEY, SVGAGI. This chain's CDR3 is CASSPGRPYEQYF. CDR3 bases: TGTGCCAGCAGTCCAGGGCGTCCCTACGAGCAGTACTTC.

The rearrangement links TRBV28 to TRBJ1-5; D possibly corresponds to TRBD1 (5 bases). From germline, CDR1 is MDHEN and CDR2 SYDVKM. The CDR3 loop spans 15 amino acids. Trimming stripped 2 bases from V and 7 bases from J, with 15 bases between. In nucleotides, the CDR3 is TGTGCCAGCAGTTTAAGTCCAGGGATTGAACAGCCCCAGCATTTT. Its translation is CASSLSPGIEQPQHF. Supplemented by reference TRBV28 and TRBJ1-5, the full variable domain reads DVKVTQSSRYLVKRTGEKVFLECVQDMDHENMFWYRQDPGLGLRLIYFSYDVKMKEKGDIPEGYSVSREKKERFSLILESASTNQTSMYLCASSLSPGIEQPQHFGDGTRLSIL.

This clone appeared a single time. The rearrangement joins TRBV19 to TRBJ1-4; D ambiguous. Germline V CDR1 and CDR2: LNHDA, SQIVND (reference sequence). The CDR3 extends over 11 amino acids. V was shortened by 6 bases and J by 5 bases, with 4 bases between the two germline ends. The CDR3: CASSRNEKLFF. CDR3 sequence (DNA): TGTGCCAGTAGCCGGAATGAAAAACTGTTTTTT.

The V call is TRBV3-1 (or the pseudogene TRBV3-2), the J call TRBJ2-1; tentatively, D is TRBD2 (5 bases). Trimming removed 1 base from V and 2 bases from J, with 18 bases in between. Germline loops: CDR1 LGHDT, CDR2 YNNKEL (reference sequence). This CDR3 is 18 amino acids long. The DNA of the CDR3 is TGTGCCAGCAGCCAAGTCTCCGGGCCAGCGGAGACCTACAATGAGCAGTTCTTC. It codes for CASSQVSGPAETYNEQFF.

V usage is TRBV18 and J usage is TRBJ2-7, with D possibly matching TRBD2 (6 bases). Trimming removed 3 bases at V and 3 bases at J, with 12 bases between. CDR3 size: 14 residues. Germline lookup yields CDR1 KGHSH and CDR2 LQKENI. DNA for the CDR3: TGTGCCAGCTCACCGGTTGGGGGGATCTACGAGCAGTACTTC. Translation: CASSPVGGIYEQYF.

This rearrangement joins TRBV5-8 to TRBJ1-2; 9 positions agree with TRBD1. This CDR3 region has 16 residues. V lost 3 bases to trimming and J lost 2 bases; unmatched junction nucleotides: 8. The germline V gene has CDR1 SGHTS and CDR2 YDEGEE. CDR3 loop: CASSSRTGGINYGYTF. DNA for the CDR3: TGTGCCAGCAGCTCGAGAACAGGGGGCATAAACTATGGCTACACCTTC. Variable domain in full (rest from reference TRBV5-8 and TRBJ1-2): EAGVTQSPTHLIKTRGQQATLRCSPISGHTSVYWYQQALGLGLQFLLWYDEGEERNRGNFPPRFSGRQFPNYSSELNVNALELEDSALYLCASSSRTGGINYGYTFGSGTRLTVV.

This clone is a singleton in its sample. The J gene is TRBJ2-6, the V gene TRBV28, with D tentatively TRBD1 (6 bases). The V gene lost 6 bases and the J gene lost 0 bases, with 15 bases spanning the gap. The CDR3 is 17 amino acids. Looked up from germline, CDR1 is MDHEN and CDR2 is SYDVKM. The CDR3 coding sequence is TGTGCCAGCAGCCACCTCCAGGGGAACTCTGGGGCCAACGTCCTGACTTTC. This sequence encodes CASSHLQGNSGANVLTF.

This chain uses TRBV5-1 with TRBJ1-1, with D unclear. This CDR3 region has 13 residues. The V gene lost 1 base and the J gene lost 1 base, with 5 bases spanning the gap. Germline CDR1 and CDR2: SGHRS and YFSETQ. The CDR3 region has the DNA TGCGCCAGCAGCTTGCCCCGGAACACTGAAGCTTTCTTT. This gives the protein CASSLPRNTEAFF.

The CDR3 here is CASSYAPGQETYEQYF. CDR3 nucleotides: TGTGCCAGCAGTTACGCCCCGGGACAGGAGACCTACGAGCAGTACTTC. This chain joins TRBV6-5 and TRBJ2-7; 8 bases are shared with TRBD1. CDR1 is MNHEY and CDR2 is SVGAGI in the germline V gene. This CDR3 has 16 residues. Trimming cost V 2 bases and J 2 bases; bases outside gene matches: 8.

This clone showed up just a few times. This chain joins TRBV25-1 and TRBJ1-1; 9 nucleotides match TRBD1. The germline V gene has CDR1 MGHDK and CDR2 SYGVNS. Unmatched junction bases numbered 10, after V lost 9 bases and J lost 2 bases. The CDR3 consists of 15 residues. CDR3 region: CASSNPGQGNTEAFF. As DNA, the CDR3 is TGTGCCAGTAGTAACCCGGGACAGGGTAACACTGAAGCTTTCTTT.

The rearrangement joins TRBV19 to TRBJ1-4; 8 bases map to TRBD1. V gave up 4 bases and J gave up 3 bases; unmatched junction bases: 4. From germline, CDR1 is LNHDA and CDR2 SQIVND (reference sequence). The CDR3 has 15 residues. CDR3 DNA sequence: TGTGCCAGTAGTAATCCGGGACAGGCTAATGAAAAACTGTTTTTT. Translation: CASSNPGQANEKLFF. Using reference TRBV19 and TRBJ1-4 for the parts outside the CDR3, the full variable domain is DGGITQSPKYLFRKEGQNVTLSCEQNLNHDAMYWYRQDPGQGLRLIYYSQIVNDFQKGDIAEGYSVSREKKESFPLTVTSAQKNPTAFYLCASSNPGQANEKLFFGSGTQLSVL.

This clone was counted only a few times. In DNA, the CDR3 is TGTGCCAGCAGCCAAGATGGGACAGGGGTCTATGGCTACACCTTC. This gives the protein CASSQDGTGVYGYTF. The chain recombines TRBV3-1 (or the pseudogene TRBV3-2) with TRBJ1-2; 10 bases line up with TRBD1. The J segment lost 4 bases and the V segment lost 0 bases, leaving 2 bases of the junction unmatched. CDR3 length: 15 residues. Germline CDR1 and CDR2: LGHDT and YNNKEL (reference sequence).

The chain couples TRBV11-3 to TRBJ2-2; tentative D call: TRBD1 (5 bases). The CDR3 runs 12 residues. Trimming stripped 1 base from V and 9 bases from J, with 6 bases between. Germline CDR1 reads SGHNT; CDR2 reads YENEEA. Here the CDR3 reads CASSLGQRELFF. CDR3 nucleotides: TGTGCCAGCAGCTTAGGACAGAGGGAGCTGTTTTTT.

This chain links TRBV24-1 with TRBJ1-2; D may be TRBD1 (6 bases). CDR1 and CDR2 from the germline V gene are KGHDR and SFDVKD. The CDR3 totals 13 residues. Trimming removed 4 bases at V and 8 bases at J, with 13 bases between. For the CDR3, the DNA is TGTGCCACCAGTGAACCCAGGGGTCAGGGCTACACCTTC. Its protein is CATSEPRGQGYTF.

This clone was recorded a few times. The V call is TRBV6-5, the J call TRBJ1-6, with D uncertain. The CDR3 is 15 amino acids. Germline CDR1 reads MNHEY; CDR2 reads SVGAGI. Trimming removed 6 bases from V and 6 bases from J, with 15 bases in between. The CDR3 is CASRRKGESNSPLHF. For the CDR3, the DNA is TGTGCCAGCAGGCGGAAGGGAGAGTCTAATTCACCCCTCCACTTT.

This clone has just one count. This chain connects TRBV19 to TRBJ2-3; the match to TRBD2 covers 8 bases. V dropped 7 bases and J dropped 0; count of bases not matched to a gene: 9. The CDR3 is 16 residues long. CDR1 is LNHDA, CDR2 SQIVND, per germline (reference sequence). The CDR3 region is CASTSRGGASTDTQYF. The CDR3 region has the DNA TGTGCCAGTACCTCCCGGGGGGGGGCCAGCACAGATACGCAGTATTTT.

This clone was detected once. The gene calls are TRBV4-2 and TRBJ2-5; 7 nucleotides align to TRBD1. Trimming removed 1 base from V and 4 bases from J; junction bases left unmatched: 6. The CDR3 spans 15 residues. Germline assignment: CDR1 LGHNA and CDR2 YNFKEQ. The CDR3 DNA reads TGTGCCAGCAGCCAAGGATACAGGGGCTCAGAGACCCAGTACTTC. Amino acids: CASSQGYRGSETQYF.

The chain links TRBV10-3 to TRBJ1-5; D perhaps matches TRBD1 (6 bases). This CDR3 is 15 amino acids long. The germline V gene encodes CDR1 ENHRY and CDR2 SYGVKD. V lost 3 bases and J 0 bases, leaving 9 bases between the germline ends. The CDR3 here is CAISDRGASNQPQHF. The CDR3 DNA reads as TGTGCCATCAGTGACAGGGGAGCTAGCAATCAGCCCCAGCATTTT.

This chain uses TRBV15 with TRBJ2-1; D is possibly TRBD2 (7 bases). The ends were cut back, 3 bases at V and 4 bases at J, with 19 bases in the middle. The CDR3 loop spans 17 amino acids. Germline CDR1 LNHNV, CDR2 YYDKDF (reference sequence). The CDR3 sequence: CATSRGAGGSRYNEQFF. The CDR3 DNA sequence: TGTGCCACCAGCAGGGGGGCGGGCGGGAGCAGGTACAATGAGCAGTTCTTC.

This clone appeared once. This rearrangement joins TRBV9 to TRBJ2-1, with D possibly being TRBD2 (6 bases). The CDR3 loop spans 16 amino acids. The germline V gene encodes CDR1 SGDLS and CDR2 YYNGEE. The V end was cut by 4 bases, the J end by 2 bases, with 16 bases between. CDR3 in DNA: TGTGCCAGCAGCCCCCTAGCGTATCCCACCTACAATGAGCAGTTCTTC. This codes for CASSPLAYPTYNEQFF.

The V call is TRBV7-8, the J call TRBJ2-7; no clear D. Trimming left V 1 base short and J 7 bases short, with 14 bases between. This CDR3 region has 14 residues. The germline V gene has CDR1 SGHVS and CDR2 FQNEAQ. CDR3 residues: CASSLEESYGEQYF. The CDR3 region has the DNA TGTGCCAGCAGCTTAGAGGAGTCTTACGGAGAGCAGTACTTC.